A single sample gave rise to the 19 T cell receptor beta chains below, sequenced in a study of cytomegalovirus exposure and HLA in healthy donors. The PCR contained 60 Vbeta and 13 Jbeta primers. The table came from immunoSEQ multiplex PCR; TCRdb's copy has only in-frame clones and leaves some out. The repertoire holds fewer than 250,000 clones, 87% seen once, with 1.3% in the top ten. Sequences were obtained from PBMCs. The receptors were gathered from a man under 40 in good health and CMV-seronegative.

CDR3 nucleotide sequence: TGCGCCAGCAGCCATGACAGGACAGGGGGCTGGGAGACCCAGTACTTC. As protein: CASSHDRTGGWETQYF. The V call is TRBV4-1, the J call TRBJ2-5; TRBD1 matches at 11 bases. Trimming at V came to 3 bases and at J to 5 bases, leaving 8 bases not matched to a gene. CDR3 length: 16 amino acids. CDR1 and CDR2 from the germline V gene are MGHRA and YSYEKL.

The J gene is TRBJ2-7, the V gene TRBV6-1; 10 bases line up with TRBD2. The ends lost 5 bases at V and 7 bases at J; junction bases unmatched: 8. CDR1 MNHNS and CDR2 SASEGT come from the germline V gene. CDR3 length: 14 residues. The CDR3 here is CASSKREGVPEQYF. The CDR3 DNA reads as TGTGCCAGCAGTAAGCGGGAGGGCGTCCCGGAGCAGTACTTC.

The rearrangement uses TRBV5-1 and TRBJ2-7; 7 nucleotides align to TRBD2. The CDR3 has 16 residues. Germline V gives CDR1 SGHRS, CDR2 YFSETQ. With 0 bases clipped from V and 3 bases from J, the junction kept 9 bases outside the gene matches. This CDR3 is CASSLEAGTKVYEQYF. Written as DNA, the CDR3 is TGCGCCAGCAGCTTGGAGGCCGGGACTAAAGTCTACGAGCAGTACTTC.

J is TRBJ1-2 and V is TRBV18; 9 bases map to TRBD1. This CDR3 is built from 14 residues. V dropped 4 bases and J dropped 6; count of bases not matched to a gene: 6. Germline assignment: CDR1 KGHSH and CDR2 LQKENI. The CDR3 loop is CASSLGQGSDGYTF. CDR3 DNA sequence: TGTGCCAGCTCACTTGGACAGGGGTCGGATGGCTACACCTTC.

The chain is built from TRBV4-1 and TRBJ2-7; D is perhaps TRBD1 (6 bases). The V gene lost 1 base and the J gene lost 6 bases, with 22 bases spanning the gap. From germline, CDR1 is MGHRA and CDR2 YSYEKL. CDR3 length equals 17 residues. This CDR3 is CASSQVEGHTGPSEQYF. The CDR3 region has the DNA TGCGCCAGCAGCCAAGTAGAGGGACACACAGGGCCCAGCGAGCAGTACTTC.

The chain recombines TRBV7-6 with TRBJ1-2; 10 positions match TRBD1. Trimming took 1 base from V and 8 from J; bases not matched to a gene: 10. The CDR3 length is 16 residues. CDR1 SGHVS and CDR2 FNYEAQ come from the germline V gene. The CDR3, as DNA: TGTGCCAGCAGCTTAGTCGACTTAGACAGGGGGCCCGGCTACACCTTC. Protein sequence: CASSLVDLDRGPGYTF. Full variable domain (outside the CDR3, taken from reference TRBV7-6 and TRBJ1-2): GAGVSQSPRYKVTKRGQDVALRCDPISGHVSLYWYRQALGQGPEFLTYFNYEAQQDKSGLPNDRFSAERPEGSISTLTIQRTEQRDSAMYRCASSLVDLDRGPGYTFGSGTRLTVV.

The chain uses TRBV21-1 and TRBJ1-1; the table gives TRBD1 as D, unverified against the DNA. TRBV21-1 is noted as a pseudogene. The CDR3 runs 14 residues. This CDR3 reads CASSCQGYRAEAFF. CDR3 DNA: TGTGCCAGCAGCTGTCAGGGGTATAGGGCTGAAGCTTTCTTT.

The CDR3 reads CASSNGQGVSYEQYF. DNA for the CDR3: TGTGCCAGCAGCAATGGACAGGGAGTCAGCTACGAGCAGTACTTC. J is TRBJ2-7 and V is TRBV7-6; 8 nucleotides agree with TRBD1. Germline CDR1 and CDR2: SGHVS and FNYEAQ. Trimming cost V 5 bases and J 3 bases; bases outside gene matches: 9. The CDR3 loop spans 15 amino acids. Drawing the rest from reference TRBV7-6 and TRBJ2-7, the complete variable domain is GAGVSQSPRYKVTKRGQDVALRCDPISGHVSLYWYRQALGQGPEFLTYFNYEAQQDKSGLPNDRFSAERPEGSISTLTIQRTEQRDSAMYRCASSNGQGVSYEQYFGPGTRLTVT.

This clone was detected once. The chain has TRBV5-1 and TRBJ2-2, with D maybe TRBD2 (6 bases). V dropped 4 bases and J dropped 0 bases, with 22 bases sitting between them. Germline V gene sequence: CDR1 SGHRS, CDR2 YFSETQ. This CDR3 comprises 19 residues. The CDR3 here is CASSGGFGPTPSNTGELFF. The CDR3 nucleotides are TGCGCCAGCAGCGGGGGGTTCGGACCCACACCATCGAACACCGGGGAGCTGTTTTTT. The complete variable domain, with remaining parts taken from reference TRBV5-1 and TRBJ2-2, reads KAGVTQTPRYLIKTRGQQVTLSCSPISGHRSVSWYQQTPGQGLQFLFEYFSETQRNKGNFPGRFSGRQFSNSRSEMNVSTLELGDSALYLCASSGGFGPTPSNTGELFFGEGSRLTVL.

In this sample, this clone turned up once. The V gene is TRBV11-3, the J gene TRBJ2-7, with TRBD1 as a possible D gene (6 bases). V was cut by 8 bases and J by 2 bases, with 22 bases left in between. Germline loops: CDR1 SGHNT, CDR2 YENEEA. This CDR3 has 16 amino acids. The CDR3 DNA reads TGTGCCAGCCGCAGACGTCTAGGACAGTTCCCCTACGAGCAGTACTTC. As protein: CASRRRLGQFPYEQYF.

This chain joins TRBV14 and TRBJ2-7; tentatively, D is TRBD2 (6 bases). Per the germline V gene, CDR1 is SGHDN and CDR2 is FVKESK. V lost 4 bases and J 3 bases, leaving 13 bases between the germline ends. The CDR3 totals 14 residues. CDR3 loop: CASSLLGGLYEQYF. The CDR3, as DNA: TGTGCCAGCAGCCTCCTTGGAGGGCTCTACGAGCAGTACTTC.

This chain uses TRBV6-4 with TRBJ2-3; D perhaps matches TRBD1 (6 bases). Trimming shortened V by 5 bases and J by 0 bases, and 12 bases separated the two germline ends. This CDR3 contains 15 residues. Germline V gives CDR1 MRHNA, CDR2 SNTAGT. In DNA, the CDR3 is TGTGCCAGCAGTCCGACAGGAAGAAGCACAGATACGCAGTATTTT. Translation gives CASSPTGRSTDTQYF.

This chain uses TRBV5-4 with TRBJ1-1; 8 bases are shared with TRBD1. J lost 7 bases, V lost 1 base, and 9 bases had no gene match. This CDR3 contains 15 residues. Germline assignment: CDR1 SGHNT and CDR2 YYREEE (reference sequence). The CDR3 is CASSLTQGVKGEAFF. The CDR3 DNA is TGTGCCAGCAGCTTGACACAGGGGGTAAAGGGTGAAGCTTTCTTT.

The chain has TRBV21-1 and TRBJ2-2; the table's TRBD2 call for D was not verified on the DNA. TRBV21-1 has pseudogene status. There are 18 residues in the CDR3. CDR3 in DNA: TGTGCCAGCAGCCAAGCAGCGGGGGGGCCTATTGGCACCGGGGAGCTGTTTTTT. Protein sequence: CASSQAAGGPIGTGELFF.

As to this clone: At one of its ends the junction is not consistent with the germline gene, which may arise from a read error. The rearrangement joins TRBV7-9 to TRBJ2-4; TRBD1 matches at 7 bases. The length of the CDR3 is 15 residues. Per germline, CDR1 SEHNR and CDR2 FQNEAQ (reference sequence). The CDR3 region has the DNA TGTGCCAGCAGCGATCCCACAGGGGACAAAAACAGTCAGTACTTC. Protein: CASSDPTGDKNSQYF.

The V call is TRBV11-2, the J call TRBJ1-2, with a tentative D call TRBD1 (6 bases). Per the germline V gene, CDR1 is SGHAT and CDR2 is FQNNGV. The V end was cut by 0 bases, the J end by 2 bases, with 16 bases between. The CDR3 contains 17 residues. In DNA form, the CDR3 reads TGTGCCAGCAGCTTAGAGGGAGTGGGGGGGGGCAACTATGGCTACACCTTC. The encoded protein is CASSLEGVGGGNYGYTF.

CDR3 in DNA: TGTGCCAGCAGAGGAGACTCTGGGGCCAACGTCCTGACTTTC. Encoded protein: CASRGDSGANVLTF. The V gene is TRBV2, the J gene TRBJ2-6, with D unclear. The CDR3 totals 14 residues. CDR1 and CDR2 from the germline V gene are SNHLY and FYNNEI. The V end lost 6 bases, the J end lost 0 bases, and 6 bases lay between the germline ends.

V gene TRBV28 combines with J gene TRBJ2-5, with D possibly being TRBD1 (5 bases). V shed 8 bases and J shed 4 bases, with 17 bases lying between them. The length of the CDR3 is 14 residues. Germline V gene data show CDR1 as MDHEN and CDR2 as SYDVKM. The CDR3: CASVAQGFGETQYF. CDR3 nucleotides: TGTGCCAGCGTGGCGCAGGGTTTTGGAGAGACCCAGTACTTC.

On this clone itself: The sample has other DNA sequences that encode this CDR3 too. The chain carries TRBV6-5 and TRBJ1-1, with D tentatively TRBD1 (5 bases). Germline CDR1 MNHEY, CDR2 SVGAGI. The V and J ends lost 0 bases and 5 bases respectively, with 7 bases between them. The CDR3 totals 13 residues. In nucleotides, the CDR3 is TGTGCCAGCAGTTACTCGGGGGGAACTGAAGCTTTCTTT. It yields the protein CASSYSGGTEAFF.